This T cell receptor beta chain was found in a study of T cells in Graves' hyperthyroidism and ophthalmopathy. Overall study findings and caveats: In simple terms, a model built on 13 V-J features told ophthalmopathy apart from stable hyperthyroidism. Peripheral blood also featured most of the thyroid clonotypes expanded above 0.001.

The trim removed 2 bases at V and 3 bases at J, leaving 9 bases unmatched. The CDR3 is 16 amino acids. Germline V gives CDR1 MGHRA, CDR2 YSYEKL. A remark on this clonotype: Its antigen is currently unknown.

Amplification of TCR beta CDR3 regions used RNA as the template. The TCR CDR3 was amplified in a first-round RT-PCR using the HTBI primer set. TCRdb called the multiplex PCR reads again in MiXCR, with one record for every CDR3 protein. There are roughly 500,000 distinct CDR3 sequences in the sample; 40% to 50% occur only once, and 44% lies in the top ten. Uncontrolled infection, other autoimmune disease, pregnancy or lactation led to exclusion. This sequence joins TRBV4-1 and TRBJ2-7; 8 nucleotides match TRBD1. The TCR originated in an adult woman with Graves' disease, either hyperthyroidism or ophthalmopathy (not recorded which). The sequencing input was peripheral blood or thyroid tissue (not recorded which). CDR3: CASSQTFRDRNYEQYF. The CDR3 DNA reads as TGCGCCAGCAGCCAAACCTTCCGGGACAGGAACTACGAGCAGTACTTC.